The T cell receptor beta chain described here comes from a study of shared clonotypes between healthy human individuals. The data were produced by immunoSEQ multiplex PCR, yet TCRdb's version contains in-frame clones alone and is incomplete. The repertoire consists of hundreds of thousands of clones, with roughly 72% occurring once and the leading ten covering around 1.7%. This CDR3 contains 14 residues. Germline-derived CDR1 and CDR2 are MNHNY and SVGAGI (reference sequence). V dropped 10 bases and J dropped 2 bases, with 16 bases sitting between them. The chain joins TRBV6-6 to TRBJ2-3; unclear D gene. This receptor was taken from a woman younger than 45 in good health. Sample: memory CD4+ T cells sorted from blood. Noted subset: CD45RA-negative fraction. The CDR3 DNA reads as TGTGCCACCTCGGACCGACCTAACACAGATACGCAGTATTTT. Its protein product is CATSDRPNTDTQYF.